The rows below give T cell receptor beta chains drawn from one sample of a study of T cell repertoires in cytomegalovirus infection. Each CDR3 protein is one row after TCRdb ran MiXCR on the reads. Found here are 680,000 or so distinct CDR3 sequences, around 31% of them singletons; the top ten hold 15% to 20%. These receptors are not linked to any known antigen. This material consisted of cultured PBMCs, taken from culture after CMV antigen stimulation. The receptors shown here come from a human donor in good health (CMV status not recorded). Some clones in this sample may be carry-over from other donors' samples. The CDR3 runs from the conserved cysteine through the conserved F or W. Rows give clone size only sometimes, using once, few, many, or a class for an expanded clone.

j_gene: TRBJ2-5
abundance: many
v_gene: TRBV7-2
CDR3aa: CASSFSEETQYF

j_gene: TRBJ2-1
abundance: many
v_gene: TRBV7-8
CDR3aa: CASSPLRVRSYNEQFF

j_gene: TRBJ2-5
abundance: -
v_gene: TRBV4-2
CDR3aa: CASSHPGSETQYF

j_gene: TRBJ1-1
abundance: -
v_gene: TRBV2
CDR3aa: CAGDQGAGTEAFF

j_gene: TRBJ2-1
abundance: -
v_gene: TRBV10-3
CDR3aa: CAITPGSYNEQFF

j_gene: TRBJ1-5
abundance: many
v_gene: TRBV7-2
CDR3aa: CASSADRDYQPQHF

j_gene: TRBJ2-7
abundance: few
v_gene: TRBV27
CDR3aa: CASSLSGTGGFYEQYF

j_gene: TRBJ2-1
abundance: -
v_gene: TRBV12-3/TRBV12-4
CDR3aa: CASSSTSGRSNEQFF

j_gene: TRBJ2-7
abundance: -
v_gene: TRBV7-2
CDR3aa: CASSLWRGENSYEQYF

j_gene: TRBJ2-3
abundance: many
v_gene: TRBV7-2
CDR3aa: CASSPAPGNTDTQYF

j_gene: TRBJ1-2
abundance: -
v_gene: TRBV20-1
CDR3aa: CSAEQGQYGYTF

j_gene: TRBJ2-5
abundance: -
v_gene: TRBV20-1
CDR3aa: CSASWGTAEETQYF

j_gene: TRBJ1-5
abundance: -
v_gene: TRBV6-2/TRBV6-3
CDR3aa: CASRQLTGHNQPQHF

j_gene: TRBJ2-1
abundance: few
v_gene: TRBV27
CDR3aa: CATRTSGGANEQFF